A single T cell receptor beta chain is shown here with its context. This sample is drawn from a study of CD8 T cells in Susac syndrome. Trimming removed 1 base from V and 12 bases from J; junction bases left unmatched: 4. The CDR3 covers 15 residues. The germline V gene has CDR1 LGHDT and CDR2 YNNKEL (reference sequence). Reverse transcription of about 0.5 to 1 ug RNA used random hexamers. TCRdb re-called the immunoSEQ multiplex PCR reads with MiXCR, one entry per CDR3 protein. Found here are around 130,000 distinct CDR3 sequences, around 95% of them singletons; the top ten hold approximately 0.12%. The sample consisted of CD4+ T cells from PBMCs. The chain is built from TRBV3-1 and TRBJ2-1; 15 bases align to TRBD2. The sequence was collected from a human donor with multiple sclerosis. The CDR3 sequence: CASSQARGLAGGQFF. In nucleotides, the CDR3 is TGTGCCAGCAGCCAAGCGAGGGGACTAGCGGGGGGGCAGTTCTTC.